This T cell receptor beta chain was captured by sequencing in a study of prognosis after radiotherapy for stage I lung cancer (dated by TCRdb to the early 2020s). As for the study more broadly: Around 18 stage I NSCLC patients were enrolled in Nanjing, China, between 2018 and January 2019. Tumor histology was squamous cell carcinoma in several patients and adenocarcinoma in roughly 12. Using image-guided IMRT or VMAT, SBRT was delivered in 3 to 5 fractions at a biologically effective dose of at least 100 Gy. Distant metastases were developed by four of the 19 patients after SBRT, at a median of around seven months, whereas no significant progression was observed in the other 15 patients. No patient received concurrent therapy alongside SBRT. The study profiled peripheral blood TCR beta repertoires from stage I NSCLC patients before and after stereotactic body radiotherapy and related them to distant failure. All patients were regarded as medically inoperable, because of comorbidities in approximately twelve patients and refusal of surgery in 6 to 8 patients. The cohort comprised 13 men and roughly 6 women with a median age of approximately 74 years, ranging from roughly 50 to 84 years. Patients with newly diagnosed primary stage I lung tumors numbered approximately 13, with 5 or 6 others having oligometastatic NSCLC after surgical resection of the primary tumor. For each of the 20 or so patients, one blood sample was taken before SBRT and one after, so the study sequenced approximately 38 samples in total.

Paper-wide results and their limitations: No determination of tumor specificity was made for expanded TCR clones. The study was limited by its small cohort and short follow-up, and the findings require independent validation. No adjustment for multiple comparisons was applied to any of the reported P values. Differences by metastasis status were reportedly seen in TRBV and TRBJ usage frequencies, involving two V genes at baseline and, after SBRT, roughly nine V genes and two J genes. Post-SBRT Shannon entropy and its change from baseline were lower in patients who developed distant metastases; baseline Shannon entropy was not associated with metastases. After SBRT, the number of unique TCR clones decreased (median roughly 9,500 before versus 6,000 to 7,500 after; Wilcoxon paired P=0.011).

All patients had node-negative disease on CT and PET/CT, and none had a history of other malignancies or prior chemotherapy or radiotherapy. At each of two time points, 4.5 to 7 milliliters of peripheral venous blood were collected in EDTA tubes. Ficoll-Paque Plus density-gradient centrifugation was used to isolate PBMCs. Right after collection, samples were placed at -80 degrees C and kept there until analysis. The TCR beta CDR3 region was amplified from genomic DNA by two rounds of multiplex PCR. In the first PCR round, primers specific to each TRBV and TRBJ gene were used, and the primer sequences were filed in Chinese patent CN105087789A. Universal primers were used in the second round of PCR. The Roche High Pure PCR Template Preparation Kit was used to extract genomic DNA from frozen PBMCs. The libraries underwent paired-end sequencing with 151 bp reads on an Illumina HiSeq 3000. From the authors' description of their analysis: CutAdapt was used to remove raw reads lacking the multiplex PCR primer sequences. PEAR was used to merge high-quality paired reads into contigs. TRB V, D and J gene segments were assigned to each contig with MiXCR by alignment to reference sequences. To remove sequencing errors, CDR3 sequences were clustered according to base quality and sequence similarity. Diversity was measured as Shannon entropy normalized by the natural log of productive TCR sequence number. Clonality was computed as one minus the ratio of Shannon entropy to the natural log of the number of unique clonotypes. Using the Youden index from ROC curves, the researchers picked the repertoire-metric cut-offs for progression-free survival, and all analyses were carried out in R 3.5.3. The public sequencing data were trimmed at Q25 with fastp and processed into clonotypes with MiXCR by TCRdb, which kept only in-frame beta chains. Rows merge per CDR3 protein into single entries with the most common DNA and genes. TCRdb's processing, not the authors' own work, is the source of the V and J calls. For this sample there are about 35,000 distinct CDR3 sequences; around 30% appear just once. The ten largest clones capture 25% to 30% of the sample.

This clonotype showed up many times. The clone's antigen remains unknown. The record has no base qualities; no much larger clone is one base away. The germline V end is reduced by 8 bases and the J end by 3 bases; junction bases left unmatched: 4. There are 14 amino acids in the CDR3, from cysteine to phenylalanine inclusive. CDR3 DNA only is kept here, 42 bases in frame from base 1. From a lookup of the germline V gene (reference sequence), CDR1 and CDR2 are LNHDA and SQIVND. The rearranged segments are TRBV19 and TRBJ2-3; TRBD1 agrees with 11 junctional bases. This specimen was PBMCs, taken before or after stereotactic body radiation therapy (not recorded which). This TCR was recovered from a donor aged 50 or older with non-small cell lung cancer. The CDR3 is CASGRDRGTDTQYF. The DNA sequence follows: TGTGCCAGTGGCCGGGACAGGGGGACAGATACGCAGTATTTT.